This T cell receptor (beta chain) came from a study of blood T cell repertoires in COVID-19. In the original processing: Cell counts per sample came from amplifying reference gene primers. Assay used: immunoSEQ multiplex PCR; TCRdb lists only in-frame clones, some missing. V and J calls plus clone size are reproduced from that table; the DNA served to infer D and trimming. The table lists roughly 360,000 clones, around 86% of them singletons. Germline CDR1 and CDR2: LGHDT and YNNKEL (reference sequence). V gave up 3 bases and J gave up 7 bases; unmatched junction bases: 7. The CDR3 length is 15 residues. This clone was detected many times. Participant ages covered roughly 18 to 89 years across approximately 25 US areas. Allocation to cohorts depended on clinical history reported by the participants.

The receptor was derived from a woman between 45 and 65 years old who had recovered from COVID-19. The chain uses TRBV3-1 (or the pseudogene TRBV3-2) and TRBJ1-2; TRBD1 matches at 11 bases. The sample taken for sequencing was PBMCs or T cells enriched from blood (not recorded which). CDR3 DNA sequence: TGTGCCAGCAGCCACACCGGACAGGGGGCAGGTGGCTACACCTTC. This codes for CASSHTGQGAGGYTF.